These 30 T cell receptor beta chains share one sample of origin, sequenced in a study of blood T cell repertoires in COVID-19. Profiling relied on immunoSEQ multiplex PCR, and the TCRdb table lists in-frame clones only, not all of them. The sample has a few hundred thousand clones, approximately 80% seen once. Sequenced input: peripheral blood. These receptors originate from a woman aged 55-70 years who had recovered from COVID-19.

The chain uses TRBV30 and TRBJ1-6; D may be TRBD1 (5 bases). CDR1 and CDR2 from the germline V gene are GTSNPN and SVGIG (reference sequence). This CDR3 region has 16 residues. V was trimmed by 4 bases and J by 1 base, leaving 14 bases between them. The CDR3 reads CAWNPTGNSYNSPLHF. CDR3 coding DNA: TGTGCCTGGAACCCAACAGGAAATTCCTATAATTCACCCCTCCACTTT. Full variable domain (remainder filled in from reference TRBV30 and TRBJ1-6): SQTIHQWPATLVQPVGSPLSLECTVEGTSNPNLYWYRQAAGRGLQLLFYSVGIGQISSEVPQNLSASRPQDRQFILSSKKLLLSDSGFYLCAWNPTGNSYNSPLHFGNGTRLTVT.

The chain couples TRBV3-1 (or the pseudogene TRBV3-2) to TRBJ1-2; D gene ambiguous. This CDR3 is 14 amino acids long. The germline CDR1 and CDR2 sequences are LGHDT and YNNKEL (reference sequence). The V gene lost 0 bases and the J gene lost 4 bases, with 9 bases spanning the gap. The CDR3 protein is CASSQDAERYGYTF. DNA for the CDR3: TGTGCCAGCAGCCAAGATGCAGAACGCTATGGCTACACCTTC.

The chain links TRBV9 to TRBJ2-2; D unresolved. The V and J ends lost 3 bases and 7 bases respectively, with 10 bases between them. The CDR3 spans 13 residues. Germline loops: CDR1 SGDLS, CDR2 YYNGEE. The CDR3 nucleotides are TGTGCCAGCAGCGCTGCCTTCGGCGGGGAGCTGTTTTTT. It codes for CASSAAFGGELFF.

V usage is TRBV2 and J usage is TRBJ1-2, with 11 bases that match TRBD1. The CDR3 has 15 amino acids. Germline values: CDR1 SNHLY, CDR2 FYNNEI. Trimming removed 8 bases from V and 3 bases from J; junction bases left unmatched: 8. The CDR3 DNA sequence: TGTGCCAGCGGTAGGACAGGGGGCGCAGACTATGGCTACACCTTC. Translation: CASGRTGGADYGYTF.

The rearrangement uses TRBV2 and TRBJ1-2, with 10 bases that match TRBD1. With V trimmed by 4 bases and J by 7 bases, 9 bases remained unmatched. The CDR3 is 15 residues long. Germline V gene data show CDR1 as SNHLY and CDR2 as FYNNEI. In nucleotides, the CDR3 is TGTGCCAGCAGTGCAATTGGGACAGGGGTGGGTGGCTACACCTTC. Translated: CASSAIGTGVGGYTF.

The CDR3, as DNA: TGTGCCAGCAGCCCATCAGGGTCTCCTAACTATGGCTACACCTTC. Protein: CASSPSGSPNYGYTF. The rearrangement links TRBV7-2 to TRBJ1-2; tentatively, D is TRBD1 (5 bases). The V end lost 5 bases, the J end lost 0 bases, and 13 bases lay between the germline ends. Germline loops: CDR1 SGHTA, CDR2 FQGNSA. The CDR3 loop spans 15 amino acids.

The chain carries TRBV27 and TRBJ2-2; 8 positions agree with TRBD2. CDR1 and CDR2 from the germline V gene are MNHEY and SMNVEV (reference sequence). The CDR3 is 15 residues long. The junction had 4 bases not matched to a gene; V was cut back by 3 bases and J by 4 bases. The CDR3 spells CASSFVAGGTGELFF. The CDR3 DNA reads as TGTGCCAGCAGTTTTGTGGCGGGGGGCACCGGGGAGCTGTTTTTT.

J is TRBJ2-1 and V is TRBV19; D possibly corresponds to TRBD1 (6 bases). Trimming removed 3 bases at V and 2 bases at J, with 11 bases between. CDR1 LNHDA and CDR2 SQIVND come from the germline V gene (reference sequence). CDR3 length equals 15 residues. The CDR3 nucleotides are TGTGCCAGTAGTATGGGGACACCCGCCTACAATGAGCAGTTCTTC. It codes for CASSMGTPAYNEQFF.

There are a few counts of this clone. The chain joins TRBV21-1 to TRBJ1-4; the D segment call TRBD1 is taken from the table without a DNA check. TRBV21-1 is assigned pseudogene status. This CDR3 spans 15 amino acids. The CDR3, as DNA: TGTGCCAGCAGCCGGAGAACAGGGACCCGCGAAAAACTGTTTTTT. Protein: CASSRRTGTREKLFF.

The V gene is TRBV3-1 (or the pseudogene TRBV3-2), the J gene TRBJ2-7; 12 positions agree with TRBD1. Germline assignment: CDR1 LGHDT and CDR2 YNNKEL (reference sequence). V shed 4 bases, J shed 7 bases, and the junction held 8 bases outside the gene matches. There are 15 residues in the CDR3. For the CDR3, the DNA is TGTGCCAGCAGCCCCCGGGGACAGGGGGCGGGGGAGCAGTACTTC. It codes for CASSPRGQGAGEQYF.

In nucleotides, the CDR3 is TGTGCCACCAGCAGGGTAGCGGTCAGCTCCTACGAGCAGTACTTC. Translated: CATSRVAVSSYEQYF. This chain joins TRBV15 and TRBJ2-7; perhaps TRBD2 as D (6 bases). The CDR3 has 15 amino acids. Germline V gene data show CDR1 as LNHNV and CDR2 as YYDKDF (reference sequence). V lost 3 bases to trimming and J lost 0 bases, with 12 bases between them.

This clone is medium-sized. The chain recombines TRBV10-3 with TRBJ1-5, with D tentatively TRBD1 (5 bases). With 3 bases removed from V and 7 bases from J, the gap between germline ends came to 16 bases. The CDR3 consists of 15 residues. Germline CDR1 and CDR2: ENHRY and SYGVKD. Written as DNA, the CDR3 is TGTGCCATCAGTGACCCCGCTCAGGGAGGGCAGCCCCAGCATTTT. This codes for CAISDPAQGGQPQHF.

The chain has TRBV15 and TRBJ1-1; 9 nucleotides align to TRBD1. V gave up 0 bases and J gave up 5 bases; unmatched junction bases: 7. The V gene's germline CDR1 is LNHNV and CDR2 YYDKDF (reference sequence). This CDR3 region has 16 residues. CDR3 in amino acids: CATSRDLGTGRTEAFF. The CDR3 region has the DNA TGTGCCACCAGCAGAGATCTAGGGACAGGGAGGACTGAAGCTTTCTTT.

The chain joins TRBV19 to TRBJ1-2, with 7 bases lining up with TRBD1. The CDR3 loop spans 13 amino acids. Germline V gene sequence: CDR1 LNHDA, CDR2 SQIVND (reference sequence). The V segment lost 6 bases and the J segment 3 bases; nucleotides outside the gene matches: 4. CDR3 nucleotide sequence: TGTGCCAGTAGGGCTCAGGGGGACTATGGCTACACCTTC. Amino acids: CASRAQGDYGYTF.

This chain links TRBV15 with TRBJ2-7, with a weak D call TRBD1 (6 bases). This CDR3 contains 14 residues. Trimming left V 6 bases short and J 1 base short, with 13 bases between. Germline V CDR1 and CDR2: LNHNV, YYDKDF (reference sequence). The CDR3 spells CATSRAGESYEQYF. CDR3 nucleotides: TGTGCCACCAGTCGGGCAGGGGAATCCTACGAGCAGTACTTC.

The V and J genes are TRBV7-2 and TRBJ2-7; D is unresolved. Trimming took off 4 bases at V and 4 bases at J, with 11 bases between the two ends. CDR3 size: 13 residues. Germline V gene sequence: CDR1 SGHTA, CDR2 FQGNSA. The CDR3 DNA is TGTGCCAGCAGCTCAAACTCCCCATACGAGCAGTACTTC. It translates to CASSSNSPYEQYF.

The V gene is TRBV29-1, the J gene TRBJ2-5, with D maybe TRBD2 (6 bases). The CDR3 has 16 residues. Germline values: CDR1 SQVTM, CDR2 ANQGSEA. The ends were cut back, 3 bases at V and 0 bases at J, with 17 bases in the middle. CDR3 residues: CSVEGGTHHYQETQYF. The CDR3 region has the DNA TGCAGCGTTGAGGGGGGAACACACCATTACCAAGAGACCCAGTACTTC.

The chain carries TRBV4-3 and TRBJ2-1, with a possible D match to TRBD2 (5 bases). CDR3 length: 14 amino acids. V was trimmed by 0 bases and J by 7 bases, leaving 10 bases between them. The V gene's germline CDR1 is LGHNA and CDR2 YSLEER. As DNA, the CDR3 is TGCGCCAGCAGCCAAGAACCTGGGAGTAATGAGCAGTTCTTC. Amino acid sequence: CASSQEPGSNEQFF.

The chain carries TRBV5-6 and TRBJ2-1; 7 positions agree with TRBD2. Trimming cost V 3 bases and J 0 bases; bases outside gene matches: 12. The length of the CDR3 is 18 residues. Germline values: CDR1 SGHDT, CDR2 YYEEEE. Here the CDR3 reads CASSSLLAVGGSYNEQFF. The CDR3 nucleotides read TGTGCCAGCAGCTCACTTCTAGCGGTTGGGGGCTCCTACAATGAGCAGTTCTTC.

The chain uses TRBV7-9 and TRBJ2-5, with 7 bases aligning to TRBD1. V gave up 4 bases and J gave up 5 bases; unmatched junction bases: 10. Germline V gene lookup returns CDR1 SEHNR and CDR2 FQNEAQ (reference sequence). This CDR3 is 15 amino acids long. The CDR3 nucleotides are TGTGCCAGCAGCTATTGGAGAGGGGGCGCGGAGACCCAGTACTTC. Translated, it gives CASSYWRGGAETQYF.

The gene calls are TRBV9 and TRBJ1-6; D is undetermined. This CDR3 has 17 residues. Germline CDR1 and CDR2: SGDLS and YYNGEE. The V and J ends lost 0 bases and 0 bases respectively, with 10 bases between them. The CDR3 reads CASSVGAASSYNSPLHF. CDR3 in DNA: TGTGCCAGCAGCGTAGGGGCAGCCAGCTCCTATAATTCACCCCTCCACTTT.

J is TRBJ1-4 and V is TRBV5-1; D is uncertain. V dropped 1 base and J dropped 6 bases, with 10 bases sitting between them. The CDR3 covers 14 residues. The V gene's germline CDR1 is SGHRS and CDR2 YFSETQ. The CDR3 here is CASSLSSGYEKLFF. The CDR3 nucleotides are TGCGCCAGCAGCTTGTCGTCAGGATATGAAAAACTGTTTTTT. Based on the CDR3 plus reference TRBV5-1 and TRBJ1-4, the full variable domain is KAGVTQTPRYLIKTRGQQVTLSCSPISGHRSVSWYQQTPGQGLQFLFEYFSETQRNKGNFPGRFSGRQFSNSRSEMNVSTLELGDSALYLCASSLSSGYEKLFFGSGTQLSVL.

The chain joins TRBV15 to TRBJ1-2; TRBD1 matches at 9 bases. V shed 1 base and J 2 bases; nucleotides not matched to a gene: 2. Per the germline V gene, CDR1 is LNHNV and CDR2 is YYDKDF (reference sequence). The CDR3 sequence is 15 residues long. The CDR3 region has the DNA TGTGCCACCAGCAGAGGGGGGACAGGGAACTATGGCTACACCTTC. This encodes CATSRGGTGNYGYTF.

This clone was observed a few times. The chain recombines TRBV10-2 with TRBJ1-3; D perhaps matches TRBD1 (5 bases). CDR1 is WSHSY, CDR2 SAAADI, per germline. V was trimmed by 8 bases and J by 3 bases, leaving 14 bases between them. CDR3 length equals 14 residues. Here the CDR3 DNA reads TGCGCCAGCGCTAGGGGAAGGGATGGAAACACCATATATTTT. Translated: CASARGRDGNTIYF.

This clone has only one observation. This chain uses TRBV15 with TRBJ1-1; D unclear. Germline CDR1 is LNHNV and CDR2 is YYDKDF (reference sequence). Between the trimmed V and J ends, which lost 0 bases and 11 bases, there was a span of 13 bases. The CDR3 spans 13 residues. CDR3 DNA sequence: TGTGCCACCAGCAGAGATTTCGGGGTTAGGGCTTTCTTT. Translation: CATSRDFGVRAFF.

V and J are TRBV2 and TRBJ2-7; TRBD2 matches at 14 bases. Trimming cost V 5 bases and J 7 bases; bases outside gene matches: 4. This CDR3 contains 14 residues. Germline CDR1 SNHLY, CDR2 FYNNEI. CDR3 in DNA: TGTGCCAGCAGTAGACTAGCGGGGGGGATGGAGCAGTACTTC. Translation gives CASSRLAGGMEQYF.

J is TRBJ2-2 and V is TRBV5-4, with TRBD2 matching 11 bases. V lost 4 bases to trimming and J lost 1 base; unmatched junction nucleotides: 3. Germline V lookup: CDR1 SGHNT, CDR2 YYREEE (reference sequence). This CDR3 region has 16 residues. DNA of the CDR3: TGTGCCAGCAGCACGGGGACTAGCGGGAACACCGGGGAGCTGTTTTTT. It codes for CASSTGTSGNTGELFF.

This chain uses TRBV9 with TRBJ2-3, with TRBD2 as a possible D gene (6 bases). This CDR3 comprises 14 residues. Per the germline V gene, CDR1 is SGDLS and CDR2 is YYNGEE. V dropped 2 bases and J dropped 2 bases, with 9 bases sitting between them. The CDR3 here is CASSVGGHTDTQYF. Written as DNA, the CDR3 is TGTGCCAGCAGCGTCGGGGGTCACACAGATACGCAGTATTTT.

The chain carries TRBV10-3 and TRBJ2-7; 11 bases are a match to TRBD1. The CDR3 runs to 15 residues. J was trimmed by 6 bases and V by 3 bases; bases with no gene match: 7. Germline V gene sequence: CDR1 ENHRY, CDR2 SYGVKD. The CDR3 DNA follows: TGTGCCATCAGTGAATCCGGGACAGGGGGAAGCGAGCAGTACTTC. Residues: CAISESGTGGSEQYF.

This clone showed up just once. The J gene is TRBJ1-2, the V gene TRBV11-2; 9 positions match TRBD1. With V trimmed by 5 bases and J by 7 bases, 11 bases remained unmatched. The CDR3 loop spans 15 amino acids. From germline, CDR1 is SGHAT and CDR2 FQNNGV. CDR3 sequence: CASSDVQGARLGYTF. The DNA for the CDR3 is TGTGCCAGCAGCGACGTACAGGGGGCGCGACTTGGCTACACCTTC.